This TCR beta chain was captured by sequencing in a study of CD8 T cells in Susac syndrome. Germline lookup yields CDR1 DFQATT and CDR2 SNEGSKA (reference sequence). The CDR3 is 12 residues long. Each Susac syndrome patient had definite or probable disease by recently defined criteria. Regarding the study as a whole: As the study acknowledged, the number of individuals who were part of its TCR sequencing and HLA analysis was relatively small.

Random hexamers were used to reverse transcribe an amount of roughly 0.5 to 1 ug RNA. Multiplex PCR with immunoSEQ amplified the TCR beta CDR3 across 54 Vbeta and 13 Jbeta. TCRdb independently ran MiXCR on the immunoSEQ multiplex PCR reads; one entry per CDR3 protein. The sample gives around 190,000 distinct CDR3 sequences, approximately 94% of which show up once; approximately 0.11% is in the top ten. Points on this clonotype: Its target is unknown.

The chain combines TRBV20-1 with TRBJ1-1; D possibly corresponds to TRBD1 (5 bases). Material: CD4+ T cells from PBMCs. The clonotype originates from a human donor with Susac syndrome. DNA for the CDR3: TGCAGCCGCGGGACGGTGAACACTGAAGCTTTCTTT. Protein product: CSRGTVNTEAFF.